The clone carrying this TCR beta chain was counted once. This record comes from a study of blood T cell repertoires in COVID-19. TCRdb's table, derived via immunoSEQ multiplex PCR, lists solely in-frame clones and lacks some. This table holds roughly 300,000 clones, 80% to 90% found once. This CDR3 has 14 amino acids. Germline assignment: CDR1 SGHRS and CDR2 YFSETQ. The V gene lost 4 bases and the J gene lost 1 base, with 11 bases spanning the gap. Participants were placed into cohorts based on the clinical history they reported. This receptor was identified in a man aged 25-45 years who had recovered from COVID-19. Sequenced: PBMCs or T cells enriched from blood (not recorded which). The chain uses TRBV5-1 and TRBJ2-5, with D possibly matching TRBD1 (6 bases). The CDR3 DNA follows: TGCGCCAGCAGCGCCCGGGACACCCAAGAGACCCAGTACTTC. It translates to CASSARDTQETQYF.